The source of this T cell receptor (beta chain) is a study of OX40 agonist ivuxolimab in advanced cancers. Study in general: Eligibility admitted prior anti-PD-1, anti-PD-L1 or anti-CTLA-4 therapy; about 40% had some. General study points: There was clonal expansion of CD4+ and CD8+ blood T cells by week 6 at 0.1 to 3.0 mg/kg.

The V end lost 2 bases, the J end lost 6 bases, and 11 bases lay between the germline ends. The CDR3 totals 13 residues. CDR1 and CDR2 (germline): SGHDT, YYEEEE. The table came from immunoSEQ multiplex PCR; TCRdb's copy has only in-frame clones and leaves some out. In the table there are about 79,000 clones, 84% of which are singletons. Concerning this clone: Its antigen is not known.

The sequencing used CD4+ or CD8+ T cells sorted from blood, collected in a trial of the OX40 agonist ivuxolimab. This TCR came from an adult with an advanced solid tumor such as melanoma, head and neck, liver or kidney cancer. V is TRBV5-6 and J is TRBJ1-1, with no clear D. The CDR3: CASSLVQGPEAFF. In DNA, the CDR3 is TGTGCCAGCAGCTTAGTACAAGGACCTGAAGCTTTCTTT.